This TCR gamma chain comes out of a study of Vδ1+ human thymocytes. Trimming at V came to 4 bases and at J to 12 bases, leaving 12 bases not matched to a gene. From germline, CDR1 is GITISATS and CDR2 ISYDGTV (reference sequence). This CDR3 contains 12 residues. Sequences come from RNA converted to cDNA by reverse transcription. Pooled V-gene forward primers with one constant-region reverse primer generated the CDR3 amplicons by multiplex PCR. TCRdb re-processed the multiplex PCR reads using CATT. The repertoire holds tens of thousands of gamma-chain clones, with around 18% as singletons. In this sample, this clone turned up a few times. Its antigen is currently unknown. Whole-study results and caveats: Highly polyclonal TRG and TRD repertoires with Gaussian CDR3 length distributions appeared in thymus. About 20% of thymic delta-chain sequences were Vdelta2, with few Vdelta3, unlike blood Vdelta1+ controls.

The TCR comes from a boy younger than two who had congenital heart surgery. Specimen: Vdelta1+ gamma-delta thymocytes from the thymus. The subset is: FACS-sorted CD3+ TCRalphabeta- TCRVdelta1+ TCRVdelta2- thymocytes. This rearrangement joins TRGV9 to TRGJ1 or TRGJ2. CDR3: CALWDPRGTKLF. CDR3 sequence (DNA): TGTGCCTTGTGGGACCCTCGAGGGACGAAACTCTTT.